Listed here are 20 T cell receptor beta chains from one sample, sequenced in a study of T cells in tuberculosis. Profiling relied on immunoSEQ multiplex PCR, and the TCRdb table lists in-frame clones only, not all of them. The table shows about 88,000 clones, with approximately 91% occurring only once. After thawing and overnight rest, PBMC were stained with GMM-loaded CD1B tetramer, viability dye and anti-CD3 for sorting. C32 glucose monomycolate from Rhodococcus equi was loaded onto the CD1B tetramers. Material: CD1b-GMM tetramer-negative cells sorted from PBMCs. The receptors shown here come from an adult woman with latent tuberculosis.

CDR3 residues: CASSLVTSGGPYEQYF. The CDR3 region has the DNA TGCGCCAGCAGCTTGGTAACTAGCGGGGGGCCCTACGAGCAGTACTTC. The chain links TRBV5-1 to TRBJ2-7; TRBD2 agrees at 12 bases. This CDR3 region has 16 residues. The junction had 3 bases not matched to a gene; V was cut back by 0 bases and J by 2 bases. Germline V gene lookup returns CDR1 SGHRS and CDR2 YFSETQ.

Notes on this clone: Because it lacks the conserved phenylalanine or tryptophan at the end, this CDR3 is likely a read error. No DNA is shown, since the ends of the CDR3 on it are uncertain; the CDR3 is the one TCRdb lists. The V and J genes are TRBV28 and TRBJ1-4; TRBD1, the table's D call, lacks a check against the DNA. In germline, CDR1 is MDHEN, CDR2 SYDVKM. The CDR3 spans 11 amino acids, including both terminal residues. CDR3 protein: CASSLAWGIRG.

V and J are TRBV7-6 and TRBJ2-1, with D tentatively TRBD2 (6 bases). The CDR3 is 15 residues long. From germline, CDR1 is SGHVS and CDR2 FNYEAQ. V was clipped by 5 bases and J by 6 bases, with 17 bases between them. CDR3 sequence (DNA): TGTGCCAGCAGCCCGGTTGGGGCGGGGCGCAATGAGCAGTTCTTC. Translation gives CASSPVGAGRNEQFF.

CDR3 sequence: CASGSYRAMNTEAFF. The CDR3 DNA reads TGTGCCAGCGGCAGCTACAGGGCAATGAACACTGAAGCTTTCTTT. The gene calls are TRBV27 and TRBJ1-1; D might be TRBD1 (6 bases). The germline V gene encodes CDR1 MNHEY and CDR2 SMNVEV (reference sequence). The CDR3 loop spans 15 amino acids. The V gene lost 8 bases and the J gene lost 0 bases, with 16 bases spanning the gap.

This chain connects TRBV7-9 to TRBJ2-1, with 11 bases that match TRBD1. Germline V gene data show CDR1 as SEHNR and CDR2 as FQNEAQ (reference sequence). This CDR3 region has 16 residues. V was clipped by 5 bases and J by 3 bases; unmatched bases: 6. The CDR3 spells CASSGGTGGFYNEQFF. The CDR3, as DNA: TGTGCCAGCAGCGGAGGGACAGGGGGTTTCTACAATGAGCAGTTCTTC.

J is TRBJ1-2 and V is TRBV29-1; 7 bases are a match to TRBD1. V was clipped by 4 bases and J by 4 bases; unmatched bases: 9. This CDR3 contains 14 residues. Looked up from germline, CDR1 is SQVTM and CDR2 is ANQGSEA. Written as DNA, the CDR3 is TGCAGCGTTGCAGACAGGGAAAAGCTCTATGGCTACACCTTC. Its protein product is CSVADREKLYGYTF.

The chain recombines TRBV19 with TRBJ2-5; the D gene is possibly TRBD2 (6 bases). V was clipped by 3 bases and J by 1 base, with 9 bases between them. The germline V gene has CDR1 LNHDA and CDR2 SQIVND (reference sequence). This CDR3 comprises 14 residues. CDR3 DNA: TGTGCCAGTAGTATCCTGGGGGGCCAAGAGACCCAGTACTTC. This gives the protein CASSILGGQETQYF.

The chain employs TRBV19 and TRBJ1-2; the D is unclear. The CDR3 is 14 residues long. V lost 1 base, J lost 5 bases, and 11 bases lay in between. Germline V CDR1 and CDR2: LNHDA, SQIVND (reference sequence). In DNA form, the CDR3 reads TGTGCCAGTAGTATAGTCTCCGGGAGATATGGCTACACCTTC. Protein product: CASSIVSGRYGYTF.

The CDR3 sequence is CASTGGPGNQPQHF. The CDR3 DNA reads as TGTGCCAGTACAGGGGGGCCAGGCAATCAGCCCCAGCATTTT. J is TRBJ1-5 and V is TRBV2; TRBD1 agrees at 8 bases. CDR3 length equals 14 residues. CDR1 and CDR2 from the germline V gene are SNHLY and FYNNEI. The V gene end was trimmed by 9 bases and the J gene end by 2 bases; junction bases not matched to a gene: 6.

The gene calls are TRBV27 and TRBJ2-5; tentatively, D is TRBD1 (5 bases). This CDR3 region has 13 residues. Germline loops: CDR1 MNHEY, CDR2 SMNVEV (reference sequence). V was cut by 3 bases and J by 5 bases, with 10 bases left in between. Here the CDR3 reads CASSLARAETQYF. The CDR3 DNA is TGTGCCAGCAGTTTGGCCAGGGCGGAGACCCAGTACTTC.

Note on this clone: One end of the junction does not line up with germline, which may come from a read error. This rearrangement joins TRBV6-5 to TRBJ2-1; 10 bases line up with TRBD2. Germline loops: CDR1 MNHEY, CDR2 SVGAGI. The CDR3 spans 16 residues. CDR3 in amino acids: CASRYSSGSSYNEQFF. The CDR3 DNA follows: TGTGCCAGCAGATACTCTAGCGGGAGCTCCTACAATGAGCAGTTCTTC.

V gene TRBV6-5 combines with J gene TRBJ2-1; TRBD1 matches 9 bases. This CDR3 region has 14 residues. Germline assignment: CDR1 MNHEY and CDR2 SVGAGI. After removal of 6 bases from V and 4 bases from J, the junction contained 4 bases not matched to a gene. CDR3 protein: CASRGQGRYNEQFF. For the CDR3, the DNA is TGTGCCAGCAGGGGACAGGGAAGGTACAATGAGCAGTTCTTC.

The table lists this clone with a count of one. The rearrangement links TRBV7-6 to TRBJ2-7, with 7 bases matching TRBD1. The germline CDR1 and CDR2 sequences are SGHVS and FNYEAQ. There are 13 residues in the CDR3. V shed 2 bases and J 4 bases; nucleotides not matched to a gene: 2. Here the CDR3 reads CASSLQGVYEQYF. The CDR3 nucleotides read TGTGCCAGCAGCTTACAGGGGGTGTACGAGCAGTACTTC.

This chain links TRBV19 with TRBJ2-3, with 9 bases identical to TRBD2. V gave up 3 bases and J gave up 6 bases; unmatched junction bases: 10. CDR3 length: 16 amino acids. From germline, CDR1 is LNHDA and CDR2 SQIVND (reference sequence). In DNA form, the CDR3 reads TGTGCCAGTAGTATTAATCCTAGCGGGGCGGGGGATACGCAGTATTTT. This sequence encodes CASSINPSGAGDTQYF.

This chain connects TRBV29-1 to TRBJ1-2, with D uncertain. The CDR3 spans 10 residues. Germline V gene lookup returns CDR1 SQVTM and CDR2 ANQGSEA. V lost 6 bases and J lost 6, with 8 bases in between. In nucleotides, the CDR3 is TGCAGCGTCCGACACAATGGCTACACCTTC. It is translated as CSVRHNGYTF.

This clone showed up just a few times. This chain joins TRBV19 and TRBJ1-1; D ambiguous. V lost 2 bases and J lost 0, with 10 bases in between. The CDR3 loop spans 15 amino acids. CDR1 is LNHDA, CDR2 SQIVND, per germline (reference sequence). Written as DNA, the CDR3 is TGTGCCAGTAGTATACGACAACTCATGAACACTGAAGCTTTCTTT. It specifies CASSIRQLMNTEAFF.

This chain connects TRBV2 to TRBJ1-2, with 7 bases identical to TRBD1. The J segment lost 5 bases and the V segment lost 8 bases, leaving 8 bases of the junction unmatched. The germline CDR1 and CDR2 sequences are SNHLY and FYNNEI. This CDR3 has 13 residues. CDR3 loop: CASRDSKGYGYTF. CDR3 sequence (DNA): TGTGCCAGCCGGGACAGTAAGGGGTATGGCTACACCTTC.

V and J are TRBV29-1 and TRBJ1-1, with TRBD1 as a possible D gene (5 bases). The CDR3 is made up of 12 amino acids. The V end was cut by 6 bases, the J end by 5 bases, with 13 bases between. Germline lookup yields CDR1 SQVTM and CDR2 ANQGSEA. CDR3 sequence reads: CSVSWGGTEAFF. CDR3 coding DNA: TGCAGCGTGTCCTGGGGGGGAACTGAAGCTTTCTTT.

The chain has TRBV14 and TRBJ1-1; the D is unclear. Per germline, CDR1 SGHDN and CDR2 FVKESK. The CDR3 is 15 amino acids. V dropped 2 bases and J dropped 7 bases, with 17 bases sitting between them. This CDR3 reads CASSQFAATNVEAFF. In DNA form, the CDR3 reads TGTGCCAGCAGCCAATTTGCAGCGACGAACGTTGAAGCTTTCTTT.

The CDR3 bases are TGCGCCAGCAGCCAAGATGTAACTAAACTAAACACCATATATTTT. Translating gives CASSQDVTKLNTIYF. The chain couples TRBV4-1 to TRBJ1-3; D unresolved. V was cut by 0 bases and J by 6 bases, with 12 bases left in between. Germline loops: CDR1 MGHRA, CDR2 YSYEKL. The CDR3 has 15 amino acids.